These 28 T cell receptor beta chains were all obtained from the same sample, sequenced in a study of OX40 agonist ivuxolimab in advanced cancers. TCRdb's copy holds only in-frame clones and misses some; the assay was immunoSEQ multiplex PCR. The sample shows approximately 40,000 clones, 88% of them seen only once. This specimen consisted of CD4+ or CD8+ T cells sorted from blood, obtained in a trial of the OX40 agonist ivuxolimab. These receptor sequences come from an adult with an advanced solid tumor such as melanoma, head and neck, liver or kidney cancer.

This clone was detected once. The chain recombines TRBV19 with TRBJ1-1; D possibly corresponds to TRBD1 (5 bases). CDR1 and CDR2 from the germline V gene are LNHDA and SQIVND (reference sequence). The germline V and J ends were trimmed by 7 bases and 4 bases, with 16 bases remaining between them. The CDR3 loop spans 14 amino acids. The CDR3 sequence is CASTLTGFRTEAFF. The CDR3 nucleotides read TGTGCCAGTACCCTTACAGGCTTTCGCACTGAAGCTTTCTTT. Looking up the rest from reference TRBV19 and TRBJ1-1 gives the full variable domain: DGGITQSPKYLFRKEGQNVTLSCEQNLNHDAMYWYRQDPGQGLRLIYYSQIVNDFQKGDIAEGYSVSREKKESFPLTVTSAQKNPTAFYLCASTLTGFRTEAFFGQGTRLTVV.

This rearrangement joins TRBV29-1 to TRBJ1-2; 7 nucleotides align to TRBD1. CDR3 length: 12 residues. CDR1 and CDR2 (germline): SQVTM, ANQGSEA. Losses at the gene ends were 7 bases for V and 4 bases for J; bases not matched to a gene: 6. As DNA, the CDR3 is TGCAGCGACTACAGGGGCGGCTATGGCTACACCTTC. The encoded protein is CSDYRGGYGYTF.

V is TRBV7-6 and J is TRBJ2-3; D may correspond to TRBD1 or TRBD2 (6 bases each). V lost 5 bases and J lost 2, with 20 bases in between. The CDR3 contains 17 residues. Germline V gene lookup returns CDR1 SGHVS and CDR2 FNYEAQ. This CDR3 reads CASSPTPGGPLTDTQYF. CDR3 bases: TGTGCCAGCAGCCCCACCCCCGGGGGCCCCCTCACAGATACGCAGTATTTT.

V and J are TRBV27 and TRBJ2-2, with D maybe TRBD1 (5 bases). This CDR3 spans 16 amino acids. Germline lookup yields CDR1 MNHEY and CDR2 SMNVEV (reference sequence). With 1 base removed from V and 4 bases from J, the gap between germline ends came to 13 bases. Written as DNA, the CDR3 is TGTGCCAGCAGTTTATTAGGGGTTGTCGGCACCGGGGAGCTGTTTTTT. Protein product: CASSLLGVVGTGELFF.

CDR3 sequence reads: CAWRSKWLAGIYNEQFF. CDR3 in DNA: TGTGCCTGGAGGTCAAAATGGCTAGCGGGGATTTACAATGAGCAGTTCTTC. The chain is built from TRBV30 and TRBJ2-1; TRBD2 matches at 9 bases. V lost 3 bases and J lost 4; bases outside the gene matches: 13. This CDR3 is built from 17 residues. From germline, CDR1 is GTSNPN and CDR2 SVGIG (reference sequence). Looking up the rest from reference TRBV30 and TRBJ2-1 gives the full variable domain: SQTIHQWPATLVQPVGSPLSLECTVEGTSNPNLYWYRQAAGRGLQLLFYSVGIGQISSEVPQNLSASRPQDRQFILSSKKLLLSDSGFYLCAWRSKWLAGIYNEQFFGPGTRLTVL.

The V and J genes are TRBV6-6 and TRBJ1-2, with a tentative D call TRBD1 (5 bases). The CDR3 contains 13 residues. The germline V and J ends were trimmed by 6 bases and 4 bases, with 12 bases remaining between them. Germline V gene data show CDR1 as MNHNY and CDR2 as SVGAGI (reference sequence). Written as DNA, the CDR3 is TGTGCCAGCAGCCCGGGACTCCTCTATGGCTACACCTTC. It codes for CASSPGLLYGYTF.

The gene calls are TRBV4-2 and TRBJ2-3; D is ambiguous. The CDR3 covers 16 residues. Germline V lookup: CDR1 LGHNA, CDR2 YNFKEQ. Trimming removed 0 bases at V and 0 bases at J, with 10 bases between. The chain's CDR3 is CASSQEARPSTDTQYF. The CDR3 DNA reads TGTGCCAGCAGCCAAGAGGCGCGGCCAAGCACAGATACGCAGTATTTT.

The sample holds one count of this clone. The rearrangement links TRBV27 to TRBJ2-7, with D unresolved. The germline V gene has CDR1 MNHEY and CDR2 SMNVEV (reference sequence). This CDR3 is built from 13 residues. Trimming left V 7 bases short and J 5 bases short, with 15 bases between. The CDR3 DNA reads TGTGCCAGCATCCCGCTGGTCGGCCACGAGCAGTACTTC. This codes for CASIPLVGHEQYF.

Note on this clone: The junction differs from germline at one of its ends, possibly a read error. The genes are TRBV7-9 and TRBJ2-3; perhaps D is TRBD1 or TRBD2 (5 bases each). Germline loops: CDR1 SEHNR, CDR2 FQNEAQ (reference sequence). The CDR3 has 13 residues. The CDR3 is CASSLERGKEVDF. The CDR3 bases are TGTGCCAGCAGCTTAGAGAGGGGAAAGGAAGTCGATTTT.

The rearrangement uses TRBV11-2 and TRBJ1-1; D ambiguous. Germline V gene data show CDR1 as SGHAT and CDR2 as FQNNGV. The CDR3 consists of 15 residues. The V end lost 3 bases, the J end lost 2 bases, and 13 bases lay between the germline ends. The CDR3 region is CASSFSRAANTEAFF. DNA of the CDR3: TGTGCCAGCAGCTTTAGTCGGGCTGCTAACACTGAAGCTTTCTTT.

This rearrangement joins TRBV19 to TRBJ1-4; D gene ambiguous. V lost 2 bases and J 3 bases, leaving 7 bases between the germline ends. CDR1 and CDR2 from the germline V gene are LNHDA and SQIVND (reference sequence). This CDR3 has 14 amino acids. Here the CDR3 DNA reads TGTGCCAGTAGTATAAGGGTAGCTAATGAAAAACTGTTTTTT. It specifies CASSIRVANEKLFF.

This clone was observed once. The J gene is TRBJ2-1, the V gene TRBV27, with D unclear. The germline V and J ends were trimmed by 2 bases and 6 bases, with 8 bases remaining between them. CDR3 length: 13 residues. CDR1 MNHEY and CDR2 SMNVEV come from the germline V gene (reference sequence). The CDR3 bases are TGTGCCAGCAGTTTAGGACGATTCAATGAGCAGTTCTTC. Amino acid sequence: CASSLGRFNEQFF.

V gene TRBV5-8 combines with J gene TRBJ1-2; a possible D gene is TRBD1 (5 bases). The CDR3 totals 14 residues. V lost 0 bases to trimming and J lost 1 base, with 7 bases between them. Germline V gene lookup returns CDR1 SGHTS and CDR2 YDEGEE. CDR3 bases: TGTGCCAGCAGCTTGGCCGGGGGTAACTATGGCTACACCTTC. This encodes CASSLAGGNYGYTF.

This clone was observed a single time. The CDR3 DNA follows: TGCGCCAGCAGCCAAGAACAGGGGAACACTGAAGCTTTCTTT. It specifies CASSQEQGNTEAFF. V gene TRBV4-1 combines with J gene TRBJ1-1; maybe TRBD1 (6 bases). The V gene's germline CDR1 is MGHRA and CDR2 YSYEKL. Trimming left V 0 bases short and J 1 base short, with 6 bases between. The CDR3 has 14 amino acids.

The gene calls are TRBV5-1 and TRBJ2-5; D remains ambiguous. The V end was cut by 1 base, the J end by 1 base, with 2 bases between. The germline gives CDR1 SGHRS, CDR2 YFSETQ. The CDR3 length is 12 residues. DNA for the CDR3: TGCGCCAGCAGCTTGCTCCAAGAGACCCAGTACTTC. Protein: CASSLLQETQYF.

V gene TRBV6-4 combines with J gene TRBJ1-4; no reliable D call. Germline V gene lookup returns CDR1 MRHNA and CDR2 SNTAGT. The CDR3 has 15 amino acids. Between the trimmed V and J ends, which lost 2 bases and 5 bases, there was a span of 12 bases. The CDR3 reads CASSDGGGGNEKLFF. The CDR3, as DNA: TGTGCCAGCAGTGACGGCGGCGGAGGCAATGAAAAACTGTTTTTT.

In DNA, the CDR3 is TGTGCCAGCAGCGTAATGACGTACGTGGACGAGCAGTACTTC. Amino acids: CASSVMTYVDEQYF. J is TRBJ2-7 and V is TRBV11-2; no firm D call. Germline V gene sequence: CDR1 SGHAT, CDR2 FQNNGV. The CDR3 sequence is 14 residues long. Trimming removed 5 bases from V and 5 bases from J, with 16 bases in between.

V gene TRBV6-1 combines with J gene TRBJ2-1, with no clear D. Between the trimmed V and J ends, which lost 6 bases and 0 bases, there was a span of 12 bases. The CDR3 loop spans 15 amino acids. Germline lookup yields CDR1 MNHNS and CDR2 SASEGT. The CDR3 DNA reads as TGTGCCAGCAGGTCGGGTCCTAGCTCCTACAATGAGCAGTTCTTC. As protein: CASRSGPSSYNEQFF.

This clone appeared once. V usage is TRBV6-6 and J usage is TRBJ2-7; the match to TRBD2 covers 7 bases. J lost 4 bases, V lost 0 bases, and 3 bases had no gene match. In germline, CDR1 is MNHNY, CDR2 SVGAGI (reference sequence). This CDR3 contains 14 residues. For the CDR3, the DNA is TGTGCCAGCAGTTACTCGACTAGCCTATACGAGCAGTACTTC. Its translation is CASSYSTSLYEQYF.

This chain connects TRBV4-2 to TRBJ1-1; 10 bases map to TRBD1. V lost 1 base and J lost 2; bases outside the gene matches: 7. CDR1 and CDR2 from the germline V gene are LGHNA and YNFKEQ. The CDR3 extends over 17 amino acids. Here the CDR3 DNA reads TGTGCCAGCAGCCAAGCCGGGACAGGGGCCTTAAACACTGAAGCTTTCTTT. This sequence encodes CASSQAGTGALNTEAFF.

The rearrangement uses TRBV7-9 and TRBJ2-3; perhaps TRBD2 as D (6 bases). Germline CDR1 reads SEHNR; CDR2 reads FQNEAQ (reference sequence). Trimming shortened V by 1 base and J by 1 base, and 9 bases separated the two germline ends. The CDR3 is 15 residues long. As DNA, the CDR3 is TGTGCCAGCAGCTTAGGGTGGGGGGGCACAGATACGCAGTATTTT. Translated, it gives CASSLGWGGTDTQYF. Based on the CDR3 plus reference TRBV7-9 and TRBJ2-3, the full variable domain is DTGVSQNPRHKITKRGQNVTFRCDPISEHNRLYWYRQTLGQGPEFLTYFQNEAQLEKSRLLSDRFSAERPKGSFSTLEIQRTEQGDSAMYLCASSLGWGGTDTQYFGPGTRLTVL.

This chain links TRBV6-6 with TRBJ2-1; TRBD1 agrees at 7 bases. The V gene's germline CDR1 is MNHNY and CDR2 SVGAGI (reference sequence). Unmatched junction bases numbered 7, after V lost 7 bases and J lost 7 bases. CDR3 length: 13 amino acids. This CDR3 reads CASILAGGNEQFF. The CDR3 region has the DNA TGTGCCAGCATATTGGCAGGGGGTAATGAGCAGTTCTTC.

The rearrangement uses TRBV7-8 and TRBJ1-1, with TRBD1 identical over 7 bases. Germline V lookup: CDR1 SGHVS, CDR2 FQNEAQ. With 3 bases clipped from V and 12 bases from J, the junction kept 7 bases outside the gene matches. The CDR3 loop spans 12 amino acids. DNA for the CDR3: TGTGCCAGCAGCTTCCCGACAGGGTTAACTTTCTTT. It is translated as CASSFPTGLTFF.

This clone showed up just once. CDR3 loop: CASSKRPQGVRNNQPQHF. The CDR3 DNA sequence: TGTGCCAGCAGCAAACGTCCACAGGGGGTCAGGAACAATCAGCCCCAGCATTTT. This chain joins TRBV21-1 and TRBJ1-5; whether TRBD1, the table's D call, matches the DNA was not checked. TRBV21-1 is described as a pseudogene. The CDR3 is 18 amino acids.

This sequence joins TRBV19 and TRBJ2-7; a possible D gene is TRBD2 (6 bases). Germline lookup yields CDR1 LNHDA and CDR2 SQIVND (reference sequence). V was clipped by 3 bases and J by 6 bases, with 12 bases between them. The CDR3 is 13 amino acids. The CDR3 spells CASSMVSGVEQYF. Written as DNA, the CDR3 is TGTGCCAGTAGTATGGTCTCGGGGGTCGAGCAGTACTTC.

The rearrangement uses TRBV27 and TRBJ1-5; D possibly corresponds to TRBD1 (6 bases). CDR3 length: 15 amino acids. The V gene lost 6 bases and the J gene lost 0 bases, with 12 bases spanning the gap. CDR1 is MNHEY and CDR2 is SMNVEV in the germline V gene (reference sequence). CDR3 amino acids: CASRSGQYSNQPQHF. As DNA, the CDR3 is TGTGCCAGCAGATCCGGACAGTATAGCAATCAGCCCCAGCATTTT.

This chain links TRBV15 with TRBJ2-7; tentatively, D is TRBD1 (5 bases). Germline assignment: CDR1 LNHNV and CDR2 YYDKDF (reference sequence). This CDR3 has 13 amino acids. V was shortened by 8 bases and J by 3 bases, with 14 bases between the two germline ends. CDR3 residues: CATSRQSIYEQYF. CDR3 sequence (DNA): TGTGCCACCTCCCGACAGAGTATCTACGAGCAGTACTTC. Using reference TRBV15 and TRBJ2-7 for the parts outside the CDR3, the full variable domain is DAMVIQNPRYQVTQFGKPVTLSCSQTLNHNVMYWYQQKSSQAPKLLFHYYDKDFNNEADTPDNFQSRRPNTSFCFLDIRSPGLGDTAMYLCATSRQSIYEQYFGPGTRLTVT.

This chain links TRBV5-8 with TRBJ1-2; 8 bases align to TRBD1. There are 17 residues in the CDR3. CDR1 is SGHTS and CDR2 is YDEGEE in the germline V gene. The trim removed 0 bases at V and 2 bases at J, leaving 9 bases unmatched. The CDR3 sequence is CASSLGPRTGWNYGYTF. The CDR3 DNA is TGTGCCAGCAGCTTGGGGCCCCGGACAGGGTGGAACTATGGCTACACCTTC.